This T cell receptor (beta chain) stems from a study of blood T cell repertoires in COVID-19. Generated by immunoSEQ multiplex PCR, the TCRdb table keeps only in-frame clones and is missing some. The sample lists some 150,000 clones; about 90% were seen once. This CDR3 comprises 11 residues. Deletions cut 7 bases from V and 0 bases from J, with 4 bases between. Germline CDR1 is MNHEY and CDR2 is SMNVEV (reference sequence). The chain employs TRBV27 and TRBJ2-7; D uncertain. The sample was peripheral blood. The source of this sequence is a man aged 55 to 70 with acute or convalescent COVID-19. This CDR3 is CASILSYEQYF. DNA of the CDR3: TGTGCCAGCATCCTCTCCTACGAGCAGTACTTC.